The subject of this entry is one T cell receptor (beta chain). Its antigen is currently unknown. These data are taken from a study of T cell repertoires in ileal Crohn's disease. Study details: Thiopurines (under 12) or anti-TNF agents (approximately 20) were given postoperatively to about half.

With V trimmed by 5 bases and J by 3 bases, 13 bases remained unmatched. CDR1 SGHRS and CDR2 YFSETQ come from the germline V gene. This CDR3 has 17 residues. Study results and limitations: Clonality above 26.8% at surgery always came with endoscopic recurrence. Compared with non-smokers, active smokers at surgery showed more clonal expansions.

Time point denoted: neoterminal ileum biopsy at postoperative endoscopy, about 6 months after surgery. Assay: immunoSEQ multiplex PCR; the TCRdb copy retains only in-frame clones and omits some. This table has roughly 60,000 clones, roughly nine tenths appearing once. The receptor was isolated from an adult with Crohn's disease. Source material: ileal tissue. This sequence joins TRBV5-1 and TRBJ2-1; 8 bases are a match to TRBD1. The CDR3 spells CASRLTQQGVGYNEQFF. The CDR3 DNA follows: TGCGCCAGCAGGCTGACGCAACAGGGGGTAGGCTACAATGAGCAGTTCTTC.